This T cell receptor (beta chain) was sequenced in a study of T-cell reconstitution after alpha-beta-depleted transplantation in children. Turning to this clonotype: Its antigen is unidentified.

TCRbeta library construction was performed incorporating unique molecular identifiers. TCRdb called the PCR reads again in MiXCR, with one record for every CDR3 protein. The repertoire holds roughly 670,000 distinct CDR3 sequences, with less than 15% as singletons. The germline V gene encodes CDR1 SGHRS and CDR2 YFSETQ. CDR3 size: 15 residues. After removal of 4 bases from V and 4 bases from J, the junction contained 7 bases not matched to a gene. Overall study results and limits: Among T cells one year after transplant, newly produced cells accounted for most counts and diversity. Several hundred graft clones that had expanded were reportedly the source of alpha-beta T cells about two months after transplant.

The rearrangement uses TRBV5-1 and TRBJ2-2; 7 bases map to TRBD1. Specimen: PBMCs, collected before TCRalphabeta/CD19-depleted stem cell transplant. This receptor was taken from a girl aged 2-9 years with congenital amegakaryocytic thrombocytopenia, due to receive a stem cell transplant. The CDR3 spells CASSTDRVLTGELFF. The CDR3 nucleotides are TGCGCCAGCAGCACCGACAGGGTCCTCACCGGGGAGCTGTTTTTT. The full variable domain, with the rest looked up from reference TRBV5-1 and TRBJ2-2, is KAGVTQTPRYLIKTRGQQVTLSCSPISGHRSVSWYQQTPGQGLQFLFEYFSETQRNKGNFPGRFSGRQFSNSRSEMNVSTLELGDSALYLCASSTDRVLTGELFFGEGSRLTVL.